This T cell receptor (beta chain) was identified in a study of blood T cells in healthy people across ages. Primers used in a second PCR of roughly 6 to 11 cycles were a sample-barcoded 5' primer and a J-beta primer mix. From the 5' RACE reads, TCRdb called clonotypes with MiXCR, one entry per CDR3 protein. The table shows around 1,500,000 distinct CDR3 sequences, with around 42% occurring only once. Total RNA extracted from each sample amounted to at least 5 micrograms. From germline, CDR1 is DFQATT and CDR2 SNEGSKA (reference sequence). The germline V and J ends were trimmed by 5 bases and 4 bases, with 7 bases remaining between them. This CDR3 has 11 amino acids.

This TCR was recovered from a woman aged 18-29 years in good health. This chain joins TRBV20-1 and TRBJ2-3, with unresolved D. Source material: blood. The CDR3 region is CSASKADTQYF. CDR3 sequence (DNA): TGCAGTGCTTCTAAGGCAGATACGCAGTATTTT.